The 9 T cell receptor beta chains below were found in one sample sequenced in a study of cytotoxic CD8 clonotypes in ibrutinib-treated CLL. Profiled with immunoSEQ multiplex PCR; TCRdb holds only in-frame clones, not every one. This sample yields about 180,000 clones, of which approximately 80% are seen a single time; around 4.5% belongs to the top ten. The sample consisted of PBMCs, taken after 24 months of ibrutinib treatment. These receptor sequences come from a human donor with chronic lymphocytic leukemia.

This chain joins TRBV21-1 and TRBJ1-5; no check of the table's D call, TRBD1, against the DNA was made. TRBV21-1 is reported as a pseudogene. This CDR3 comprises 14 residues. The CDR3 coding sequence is TGTGCCAGCAGAGGACAGGGGGCACATCAGCCCCAGCATTTT. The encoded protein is CASRGQGAHQPQHF.

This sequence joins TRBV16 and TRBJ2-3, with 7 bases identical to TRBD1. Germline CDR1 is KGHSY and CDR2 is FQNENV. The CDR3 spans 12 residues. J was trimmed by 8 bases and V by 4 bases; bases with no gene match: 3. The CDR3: CASSPQGSTQYF. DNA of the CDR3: TGTGCCAGCAGCCCACAGGGGAGTACGCAGTATTTT.

DNA of the CDR3: TGTGCCACCAGCACCCGGGACAGGCTTCAAGAGACCCAGTACTTC. The encoded protein is CATSTRDRLQETQYF. V usage is TRBV15 and J usage is TRBJ2-5; 8 bases line up with TRBD1. In germline, CDR1 is LNHNV, CDR2 YYDKDF (reference sequence). With 4 bases clipped from V and 2 bases from J, the junction kept 6 bases outside the gene matches. The CDR3 contains 15 residues.

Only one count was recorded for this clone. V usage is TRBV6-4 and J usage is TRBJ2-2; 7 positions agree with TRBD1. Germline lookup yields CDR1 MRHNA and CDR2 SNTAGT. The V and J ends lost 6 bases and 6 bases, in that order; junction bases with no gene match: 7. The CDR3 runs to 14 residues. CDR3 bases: TGTGCCAGCAGAGCCTTTACAGGGGCCGGGGAGCTGTTTTTT. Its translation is CASRAFTGAGELFF.

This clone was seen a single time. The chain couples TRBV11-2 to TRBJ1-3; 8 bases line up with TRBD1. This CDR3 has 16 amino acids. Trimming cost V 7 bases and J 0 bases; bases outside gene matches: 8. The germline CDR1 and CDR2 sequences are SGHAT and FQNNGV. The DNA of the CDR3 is TGTGCCAGCAACATGGACAGGGACTACTCTGGAAACACCATATATTTT. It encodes CASNMDRDYSGNTIYF.

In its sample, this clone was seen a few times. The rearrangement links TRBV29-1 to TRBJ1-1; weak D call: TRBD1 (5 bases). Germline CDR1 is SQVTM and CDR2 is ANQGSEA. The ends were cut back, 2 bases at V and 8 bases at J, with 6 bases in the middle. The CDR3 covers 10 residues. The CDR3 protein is CSVEWTEAFF. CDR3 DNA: TGCAGCGTTGAATGGACAGAAGCTTTCTTT.

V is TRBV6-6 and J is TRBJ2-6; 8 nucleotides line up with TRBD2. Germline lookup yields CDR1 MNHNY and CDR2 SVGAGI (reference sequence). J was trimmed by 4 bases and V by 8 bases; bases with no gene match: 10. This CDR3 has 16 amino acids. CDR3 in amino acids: CASGLPGGTGANVLTF. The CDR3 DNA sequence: TGTGCCAGCGGGCTGCCGGGGGGGACCGGGGCCAACGTCCTGACTTTC.

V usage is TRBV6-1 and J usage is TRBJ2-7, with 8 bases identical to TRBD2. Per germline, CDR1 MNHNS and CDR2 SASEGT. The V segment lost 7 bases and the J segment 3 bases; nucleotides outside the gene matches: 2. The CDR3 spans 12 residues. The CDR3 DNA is TGTGCCAGCAACCGGGAGGGCTACGAGCAGTACTTC. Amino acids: CASNREGYEQYF.

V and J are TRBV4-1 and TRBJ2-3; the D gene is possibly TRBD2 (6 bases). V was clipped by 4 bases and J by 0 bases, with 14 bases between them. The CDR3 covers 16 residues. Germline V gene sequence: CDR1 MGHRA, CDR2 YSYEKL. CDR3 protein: CASSPYKGTSTDTQYF. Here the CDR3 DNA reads TGCGCCAGCAGCCCCTACAAGGGGACTAGCACAGATACGCAGTATTTT.